Included here is one TCR beta chain sequence, with context. No antigen is known for it. The data were obtained in a study of shared clonotypes between healthy human individuals. Authors' data handling: As immunoSEQ supplied junction-only sequences (without quality scores), filtering differed. Clones were sequenced by immunoSEQ multiplex PCR, and TCRdb holds only the in-frame ones, with some missing. Clonal size and the V and J genes are those of that table, whereas D and trimming came from the DNA. The data show around 2,100,000 clones, with 85% to 95% seen just once and approximately 1% held by the top ten. Study-wide points: Among the subsets, naive ones generally showed larger estimated richness than memory ones. Generation probabilities of non-shared clonotypes were lower (relative to those shared by all four donors). Sequencing depth was a factor that was expected to affect clonotype sharing among donors.

CD45RO-negative CD8 cells positively selected for CCR7 made up the naive population, which excluded terminally differentiated effector memory CD45RA+ cells. CDR1 SGHRS and CDR2 YFSETQ come from the germline V gene. The CDR3 is 16 amino acids. Unmatched junction bases numbered 6, after V lost 1 base and J lost 2 bases. This TCR came from a man between 18 and 29 years old in good health. The sample was naive CD8+ T cells sorted from blood. The V call is TRBV5-1, the J call TRBJ2-7; 10 positions match TRBD2. DNA of the CDR3: TGCGCCAGCAGCTTGAAAGGTAGCGGGGGGACCTACGAGCAGTACTTC. Protein sequence: CASSLKGSGGTYEQYF. The entire variable domain, with the rest obtained from reference TRBV5-1 and TRBJ2-7, is as follows: KAGVTQTPRYLIKTRGQQVTLSCSPISGHRSVSWYQQTPGQGLQFLFEYFSETQRNKGNFPGRFSGRQFSNSRSEMNVSTLELGDSALYLCASSLKGSGGTYEQYFGPGTRLTVT.